Here is one TCR beta chain with its context. Its target is not known. V was trimmed by 6 bases and J by 8 bases, leaving 18 bases between them. The CDR3 sequence is 14 residues long. From germline, CDR1 is LNHDA and CDR2 SQIVND (reference sequence). This sample was taken from a study of T cell responses to AZD1222 COVID-19 vaccine. Study-level points and caveats: Clonal diversity was possibly underestimated, and white British individuals and females predominated among donors. Of the AZD1222 recipients, only five to seven were seropositive at baseline. Repertoire samples came only from after the peak T cell response. As reported, nearly half of all spike-specific TCRs target variant regions that are unmutated.

Assay used: immunoSEQ multiplex PCR; TCRdb lists only in-frame clones, some missing. This table holds 72,000 or so clones, 85% found once. The receptor comes from an adult in good health. The V and J genes are TRBV19 and TRBJ2-3; D might be TRBD1 or TRBD2, each matching 5 bases. The sample in question was peripheral blood, obtained on day 0 of AZD1222 vaccination. CDR3: CASSPLNGGGTQYF. Here the CDR3 DNA reads TGTGCCAGTAGCCCTCTAAACGGTGGGGGTACGCAGTATTTT.